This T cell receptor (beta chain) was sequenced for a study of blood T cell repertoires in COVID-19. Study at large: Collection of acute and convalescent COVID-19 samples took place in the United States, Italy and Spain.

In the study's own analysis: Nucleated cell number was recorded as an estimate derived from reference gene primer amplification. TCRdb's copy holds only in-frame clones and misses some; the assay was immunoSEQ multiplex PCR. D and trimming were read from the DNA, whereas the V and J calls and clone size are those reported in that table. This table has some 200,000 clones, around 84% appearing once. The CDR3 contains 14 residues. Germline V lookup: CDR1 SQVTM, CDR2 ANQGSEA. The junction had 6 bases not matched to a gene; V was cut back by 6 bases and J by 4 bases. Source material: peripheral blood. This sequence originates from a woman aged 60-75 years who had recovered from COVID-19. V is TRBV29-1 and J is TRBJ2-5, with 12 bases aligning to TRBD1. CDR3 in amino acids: CSVGGQGALETQYF. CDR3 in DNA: TGCAGCGTCGGGGGACAGGGGGCTTTAGAGACCCAGTACTTC.